One and the same sample provided the 27 T cell receptor beta chains below, sequenced in a study of regulatory T cells in long-lasting Graves disease. Combining iRepertoire HTBI primers with Arm-PCR of CDR3 regions, the authors built TCR beta libraries. TCRdb passed the multiplex PCR reads through MiXCR, listing each CDR3 protein once. The table records around 430,000 distinct CDR3 sequences, about 22% of them present only once. Noted time point: persistent/refractory GD, antithyroid drugs over 5 years with positive TRAb. PBMC RNA served as the TCR library source. Material: peripheral blood mononuclear cells (PBMCs), obtained when the disease was refractory, from a patient treated with antithyroid drugs. Receptor source: a female donor with Graves disease.

This clonotype was seen at least ten times. The rearrangement uses TRBV28 and TRBJ1-1; no clear D. Germline lookup yields CDR1 MDHEN and CDR2 SYDVKM. The CDR3 is 14 residues long. Trimming stripped 6 bases from V and 3 bases from J, with 14 bases between. CDR3 region: CASSPVPWDTEAFF. CDR3 coding DNA: TGTGCCAGCAGCCCGGTTCCATGGGACACTGAAGCTTTCTTT.

The sample holds a few counts of this clonotype. The chain uses TRBV30 and TRBJ1-4, with 9 positions matching TRBD1. Trimming took 4 bases from V and 6 from J; bases not matched to a gene: 3. The CDR3 totals 13 residues. Germline CDR1 and CDR2: GTSNPN and SVGIG (reference sequence). This CDR3 reads CAWTGQGHEKLFF. Here the CDR3 DNA reads TGTGCCTGGACGGGACAGGGACATGAAAAACTGTTTTTT.

This clonotype was counted once. This rearrangement joins TRBV7-9 to TRBJ2-7; D remains ambiguous. From germline, CDR1 is SEHNR and CDR2 FQNEAQ (reference sequence). This CDR3 is 14 amino acids long. V gave up 2 bases and J gave up 5 bases, with 13 bases separating them. The CDR3 DNA sequence: TGTGCCAGCAGCTTAAGAATGGGTGACGACGAGCAGTACTTC. Its protein product is CASSLRMGDDEQYF.

The chain has TRBV24-1 and TRBJ2-7; the D is unclear. Trimming left V 5 bases short and J 3 bases short, with 10 bases between. The CDR3 sequence is 13 residues long. In germline, CDR1 is KGHDR, CDR2 SFDVKD. This CDR3 reads CATSGGTFYEQYF. The CDR3 DNA reads as TGTGCCACCAGTGGAGGAACCTTCTACGAGCAGTACTTC.

Concerning this clonotype itself: This sequence may be a read error, since a much larger clone differs from it by one base. In this CDR3 the conserved last residue, phenylalanine or tryptophan, is missing, so a read error is likely. The CDR3 sequence: CASSQFIEAFL. CDR3 nucleotides: TGTGCCAGCAGCCAGTTCATTGAAGCTTTCCTT. J is TRBJ1-1 and V is TRBV7-2; D ambiguous. CDR1 is SGHTA and CDR2 is FQGNSA in the germline V gene. The CDR3 runs 11 residues. The ends were cut back, 5 bases at V and 7 bases at J, with 8 bases in the middle.

This clonotype was observed at least ten times. The gene calls are TRBV27 and TRBJ2-3; no clear D gene. Trimming pared 5 bases from V and 4 bases from J, leaving 7 bases between. Germline-derived CDR1 and CDR2 are MNHEY and SMNVEV (reference sequence). The CDR3 runs to 12 residues. The CDR3, as DNA: TGTGCCAGCAGTCGCCCACCAGATACGCAGTATTTT. This encodes CASSRPPDTQYF.

This clonotype showed up many times. The chain carries TRBV28 and TRBJ2-6; no clear D. The CDR3 totals 16 residues. Trimming removed 6 bases at V and 0 bases at J, with 12 bases between. CDR1 is MDHEN, CDR2 SYDVKM, per germline. DNA for the CDR3: TGTGCCAGCAGGTTTCAATGGGGCTCTGGGGCCAACGTCCTGACTTTC. This translates into CASRFQWGSGANVLTF.

This clonotype has only a few counts. This sequence joins TRBV5-4 and TRBJ1-1; no reliable D call. The CDR3 runs 13 residues. The V and J ends lost 1 base and 5 bases respectively, with 9 bases between them. Germline V lookup: CDR1 SGHNT, CDR2 YYREEE (reference sequence). The CDR3 region is CASSLFLGTEAFF. CDR3 bases: TGTGCCAGCAGCTTGTTTTTGGGGACTGAAGCTTTCTTT.

This chain uses TRBV12-3 or TRBV12-4 with TRBJ2-2; a weak D match, TRBD2 (6 bases). The V end was cut by 6 bases, the J end by 5 bases, with 16 bases between. The CDR3 is made up of 15 amino acids. This chain's CDR3 is CASSFGPGGTGELFF. The CDR3 nucleotides are TGTGCCAGCAGCTTTGGACCTGGAGGGACCGGGGAGCTGTTTTTT.

This clonotype showed up many times. The V call is TRBV27, the J call TRBJ2-5; D is uncertain. The CDR3 contains 16 residues. V was shortened by 2 bases and J by 5 bases, with 18 bases between the two germline ends. CDR1 and CDR2 from the germline V gene are MNHEY and SMNVEV (reference sequence). In DNA, the CDR3 is TGTGCCAGCAGTTTAGTGGCGGCGTCGGGTCACGAGACCCAGTACTTC. Amino acids: CASSLVAASGHETQYF.

At least ten counts were recorded for this clonotype. The V gene is TRBV6-5, the J gene TRBJ2-7, with TRBD2 as a possible D gene (6 bases). Germline V gives CDR1 MNHEY, CDR2 SVGAGI. CDR3 length: 14 amino acids. V lost 4 bases to trimming and J lost 4 bases, with 14 bases between them. CDR3 sequence: CASSSPIAGYEQYF. DNA of the CDR3: TGTGCCAGCAGTTCGCCGATTGCGGGATACGAGCAGTACTTC.

This clonotype appeared many times. The chain is built from TRBV28 and TRBJ1-2, with D perhaps TRBD1 (6 bases). Deletions cut 5 bases from V and 6 bases from J, with 19 bases between. The CDR3 runs to 15 residues. The germline gives CDR1 MDHEN, CDR2 SYDVKM. The CDR3: CASSVTGTSPHGYTF. CDR3 DNA sequence: TGTGCCAGCAGTGTCACAGGGACCTCCCCCCATGGCTACACCTTC.

This clonotype has just a few counts. The chain is built from TRBV20-1 and TRBJ1-2; the D is unclear. The CDR3 is 13 amino acids. CDR1 and CDR2 from the germline V gene are DFQATT and SNEGSKA (reference sequence). The CDR3 bases are TGCAGCCTAACCCCCGGGCTTCACTATGGCTACACCTTC. This translates into CSLTPGLHYGYTF.

This clonotype showed up many times. This chain uses TRBV28 with TRBJ2-1; 8 bases are a match to TRBD1. CDR1 MDHEN and CDR2 SYDVKM come from the germline V gene. The V segment lost 3 bases and the J segment 5 bases; nucleotides outside the gene matches: 12. The CDR3 loop spans 17 amino acids. CDR3 in amino acids: CASSFEPRTGFDNEQFF. The CDR3 nucleotides are TGTGCCAGCAGTTTCGAACCACGGACAGGGTTCGACAATGAGCAGTTCTTC.

A note on this clonotype: Its ends do not fully match the called genes, so a read error is possible. The chain combines TRBV7-6 with TRBJ1-1; unclear D gene. This CDR3 region has 13 residues. Germline loops: CDR1 SGHVS, CDR2 FNYEAQ. CDR3 nucleotide sequence: TGTGCCGGCAGCCTTTGGGCGACTGAGGAGTCTTTCTTT. This translates into CAGSLWATEESFF.

This clonotype was detected many times. This rearrangement joins TRBV6-5 to TRBJ1-5; no firm D call. There are 16 residues in the CDR3. V gave up 2 bases and J gave up 0 bases, with 11 bases separating them. CDR1 is MNHEY, CDR2 SVGAGI, per germline. The CDR3 loop reads CASSYRAVTSNQPQHF. DNA for the CDR3: TGTGCCAGCAGTTACAGGGCAGTTACTAGCAATCAGCCCCAGCATTTT.

The J gene is TRBJ1-5, the V gene TRBV4-3; no reliable D call. The V gene's germline CDR1 is LGHNA and CDR2 YSLEER. CDR3 length: 15 amino acids. V dropped 0 bases and J dropped 0 bases, with 6 bases sitting between them. The CDR3 protein is CASSQDVYSNQPQHF. CDR3 nucleotides: TGCGCCAGCAGCCAAGACGTTTATAGCAATCAGCCCCAGCATTTT.

Ten or more counts support this clonotype. The chain carries TRBV11-3 and TRBJ1-5; TRBD1 matches at 7 bases. V was pared by 5 bases and J by 5 bases, with 9 bases of the junction left unmatched. Germline CDR1 is SGHNT and CDR2 is YENEEA. The CDR3 covers 15 residues. The CDR3 loop reads CASSRRTGNDQPQHF. The CDR3 nucleotides read TGTGCCAGCAGCCGACGGACAGGAAATGATCAGCCCCAGCATTTT.

This clonotype was seen repeatedly, ten times or more. The rearrangement joins TRBV28 to TRBJ2-7; D gene unclear. The V gene's germline CDR1 is MDHEN and CDR2 SYDVKM. The CDR3 covers 13 residues. Trimming pared 9 bases from V and 5 bases from J, leaving 17 bases between. The CDR3 loop is CASRKGLFHEQYF. In DNA, the CDR3 is TGTGCCAGTAGGAAGGGCCTCTTCCACGAGCAGTACTTC.

This clonotype showed up just a few times. The chain couples TRBV19 to TRBJ1-5, with no clear D. V lost 3 bases to trimming and J lost 2 bases, with 14 bases between them. Germline V gives CDR1 LNHDA, CDR2 SQIVND (reference sequence). CDR3 length equals 16 residues. CDR3 sequence (DNA): TGTGCCAGTAGTATCGACTTTCGCGTGGGCAATCAGCCCCAGCATTTT. It encodes CASSIDFRVGNQPQHF. Full variable domain (rest looked up from reference TRBV19 and TRBJ1-5): DGGITQSPKYLFRKEGQNVTLSCEQNLNHDAMYWYRQDPGQGLRLIYYSQIVNDFQKGDIAEGYSVSREKKESFPLTVTSAQKNPTAFYLCASSIDFRVGNQPQHFGDGTRLSIL.

This clonotype was seen ten or more times. The rearrangement uses TRBV6-1 and TRBJ1-1; unclear D gene. Germline CDR1 reads MNHNS; CDR2 reads SASEGT. There are 10 residues in the CDR3. Trimming cost V 10 bases and J 4 bases, with 7 bases left between them. CDR3 bases: TGTGCCAAAGTACCCACTGAAGCTTTCTTT. Encoded protein: CAKVPTEAFF.

This clonotype appeared many times. V and J are TRBV28 and TRBJ2-5; D may be TRBD1 or TRBD2 (6 bases each). CDR1 and CDR2 (germline): MDHEN, SYDVKM. Deletions cut 5 bases from V and 1 base from J, with 20 bases between. CDR3 length equals 17 residues. As DNA, the CDR3 is TGTGCCAGCAGTGGGGGGCTGGGTTTGGCCCTCCAAGAGACCCAGTACTTC. As protein: CASSGGLGLALQETQYF.

This clonotype was counted between two and nine times. The V call is TRBV27, the J call TRBJ2-7; 9 bases map to TRBD1. The CDR3 spans 15 residues. Germline CDR1 is MNHEY and CDR2 is SMNVEV (reference sequence). The V segment lost 0 bases and the J segment 7 bases; nucleotides outside the gene matches: 7. The CDR3 region has the DNA TGTGCCAGCAGTTTATCGCGGGACAGGGTGATAGAGCAGTACTTC. This translates into CASSLSRDRVIEQYF.

In this sample, this clonotype turned up a few times. The chain carries TRBV20-1 and TRBJ1-2; D is undetermined. The germline V gene has CDR1 DFQATT and CDR2 SNEGSKA (reference sequence). The CDR3 has 11 residues. The V gene lost 8 bases and the J gene lost 9 bases, with 16 bases spanning the gap. The CDR3, as DNA: TGCAGTCCCCTTGAGGAGGATCGCTACACCTTC. The encoded protein is CSPLEEDRYTF.

The chain combines TRBV7-2 with TRBJ2-3; maybe TRBD2 (6 bases). The CDR3 is 16 amino acids. Trimming left V 1 base short and J 1 base short, with 12 bases between. Germline V lookup: CDR1 SGHTA, CDR2 FQGNSA. CDR3 bases: TGTGCCAGCAGCTTAGGTGACGGGGGAGGCACAGATACGCAGTATTTT. Its translation: CASSLGDGGGTDTQYF.

This clonotype was detected many times. The CDR3 nucleotides read TGTGCTAGTGGTTTGGCTCCTCGAGATGGCTACACCTTC. It is translated as CASGLAPRDGYTF. The rearrangement uses TRBV12-5 and TRBJ1-2; D remains unclear. This CDR3 comprises 13 residues. With 1 base removed from V and 6 bases from J, the gap between germline ends came to 9 bases. Germline loops: CDR1 LGHNT, CDR2 FRNRAP.

V usage is TRBV7-2 and J usage is TRBJ2-6; 12 bases align to TRBD2. The germline V gene encodes CDR1 SGHTA and CDR2 FQGNSA. V lost 4 bases to trimming and J lost 0 bases; unmatched junction nucleotides: 1. The CDR3 runs to 17 residues. The CDR3 nucleotides are TGTGCCAGCAGCTCTAGCGGGGGGGCCTCTGGGGCCAACGTCCTGACTTTC. Its protein is CASSSSGGASGANVLTF.